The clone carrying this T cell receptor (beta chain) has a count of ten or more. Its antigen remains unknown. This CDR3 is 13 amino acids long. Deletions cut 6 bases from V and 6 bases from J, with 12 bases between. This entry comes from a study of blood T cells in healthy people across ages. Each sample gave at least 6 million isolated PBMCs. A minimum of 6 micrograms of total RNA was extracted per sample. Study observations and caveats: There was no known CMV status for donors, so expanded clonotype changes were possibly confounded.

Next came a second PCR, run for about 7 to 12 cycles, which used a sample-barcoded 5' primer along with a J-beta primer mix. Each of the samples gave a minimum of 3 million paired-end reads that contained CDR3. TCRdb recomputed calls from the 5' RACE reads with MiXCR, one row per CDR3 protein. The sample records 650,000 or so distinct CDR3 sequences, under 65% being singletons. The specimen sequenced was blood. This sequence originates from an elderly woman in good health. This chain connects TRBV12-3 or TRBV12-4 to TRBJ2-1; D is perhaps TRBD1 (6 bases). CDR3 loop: CASSRGQGNEQFF. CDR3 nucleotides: TGTGCCAGCAGCAGGGGCCAAGGCAATGAGCAGTTCTTC.